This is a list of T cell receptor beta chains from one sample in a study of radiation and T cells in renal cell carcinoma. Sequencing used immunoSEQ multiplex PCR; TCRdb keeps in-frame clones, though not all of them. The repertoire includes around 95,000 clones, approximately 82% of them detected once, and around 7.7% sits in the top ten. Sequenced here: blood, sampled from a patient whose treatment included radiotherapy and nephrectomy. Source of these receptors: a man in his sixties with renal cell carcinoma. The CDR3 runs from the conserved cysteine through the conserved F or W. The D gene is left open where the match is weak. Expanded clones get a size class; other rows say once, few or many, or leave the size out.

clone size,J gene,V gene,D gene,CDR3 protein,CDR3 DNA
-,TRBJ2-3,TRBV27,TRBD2,CASSLLAGVSDTQYF,TGTGCCAGCAGTTTACTAGCGGGAGTCTCAGATACGCAGTATTTT
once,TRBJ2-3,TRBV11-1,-,CASSFGQGLASTDTQYF,TGTGCCAGCAGCTTTGGACAGGGACTAGCTAGCACAGATACGCAGTATTTT
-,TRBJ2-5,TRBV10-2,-,CASSPREWETQYF,TGCGCCAGCAGTCCCAGGGAGTGGGAGACCCAGTACTTC
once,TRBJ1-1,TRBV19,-,CASSIGQVTEAFF,TGTGCCAGTAGTATTGGTCAGGTCACTGAAGCTTTCTTT
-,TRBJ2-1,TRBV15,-,CATSTGFEDNEQFF,TGTGCCACCAGCACCGGATTCGAGGACAATGAGCAGTTCTTC
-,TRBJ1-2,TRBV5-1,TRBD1,CASSSQGAGGYTF,TGCGCCAGCAGCTCCCAGGGGGCAGGCGGCTACACCTTC
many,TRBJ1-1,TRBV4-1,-,CASSQESGMNTEAFF,TGCGCCAGCAGCCAAGAGTCAGGTATGAACACTGAAGCTTTCTTT
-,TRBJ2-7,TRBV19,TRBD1,CASNPTGDAPYEQYF,TGTGCCAGTAACCCGACAGGGGATGCCCCCTACGAGCAGTACTTC
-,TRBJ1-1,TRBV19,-,CASSSTLGTEAFF,TGTGCCAGTAGTTCCACACTGGGGACTGAAGCTTTCTTT
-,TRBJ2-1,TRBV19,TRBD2,CASRNAGGGRSYNEQFF,TGTGCCAGTAGAAACGCCGGTGGCGGGAGGTCCTACAATGAGCAGTTCTTC
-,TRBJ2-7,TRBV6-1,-,CASSEPTAGHDLYEQYF,TGTGCCAGCAGTGAACCCACCGCTGGCCACGACCTCTACGAGCAGTACTTC
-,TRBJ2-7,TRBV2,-,CASSDWGPEFTYEQYF,TGTGCCAGCAGTGATTGGGGCCCAGAATTTACCTACGAGCAGTACTTC
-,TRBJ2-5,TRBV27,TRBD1,CASSADRGRSETQYF,TGTGCCAGCAGTGCGGACAGGGGGCGATCTGAGACCCAGTACTTC
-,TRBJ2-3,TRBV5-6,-,CASSLGAGTTDTQYF,TGTGCCAGCAGCTTGGGGGCAGGAACCACAGATACGCAGTATTTT
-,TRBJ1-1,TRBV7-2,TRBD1,CASSWDRGTEAFF,TGTGCCAGCAGCTGGGACAGGGGCACTGAAGCTTTCTTT
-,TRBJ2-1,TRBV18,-,CASSPLAQDGEQFF,TGTGCCAGCTCACCACTTGCGCAGGATGGTGAGCAGTTCTTC
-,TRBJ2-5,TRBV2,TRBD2,CASSPGTSGRETQYF,TGTGCCAGCAGTCCAGGGACTAGCGGGAGAGAGACCCAGTACTTC
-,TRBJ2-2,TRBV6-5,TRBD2,CASWEGPNTGELFF,TGTGCCAGCTGGGAGGGTCCGAACACCGGGGAGCTGTTTTTT
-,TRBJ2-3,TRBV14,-,CASSLRQLFFTDTQYF,TGTGCCAGCAGTCTCAGACAGCTCTTCTTCACAGATACGCAGTATTTT
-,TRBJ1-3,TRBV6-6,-,CASKEDSLSGNTIYF,TGTGCCAGCAAGGAGGACAGCCTCTCTGGAAACACCATATATTTT
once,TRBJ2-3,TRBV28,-,CASSSDRKRSTDTQYF,TGTGCCAGCAGTTCAGACAGGAAAAGAAGCACAGATACGCAGTATTTT
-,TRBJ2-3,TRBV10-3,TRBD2,CAISEGTSGLTDTQYF,TGTGCCATCAGTGAAGGGACTAGCGGGCTCACAGATACGCAGTATTTT
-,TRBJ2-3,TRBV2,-,CASSEGWGAGHDTQYF,TGTGCCAGCAGTGAAGGTTGGGGGGCCGGGCACGATACGCAGTATTTT
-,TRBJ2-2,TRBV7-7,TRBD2,CASSPGGAGELFF,TGTGCCAGCAGTCCCGGGGGGGCCGGGGAGCTGTTTTTT
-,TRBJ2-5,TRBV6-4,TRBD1,CASSDTPGQGKETQYF,TGTGCCAGCAGTGACACTCCGGGACAGGGGAAAGAGACCCAGTACTTC
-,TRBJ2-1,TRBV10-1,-,CASPWLGPEQFF,TGCGCCAGCCCCTGGCTTGGCCCTGAGCAGTTCTTC
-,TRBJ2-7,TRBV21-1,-,CASSKVGFRLAGAFYEQYF,TGTGCCAGCAGCAAGGTGGGGTTTCGTCTAGCGGGAGCCTTTTACGAGCAGTACTTC
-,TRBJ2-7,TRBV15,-,CATSPQPGFYEQYF,TGTGCCACCAGCCCCCAGCCGGGGTTTTACGAGCAGTACTTC
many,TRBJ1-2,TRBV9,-,CASSGYGYTF,TGTGCCAGCAGCGGCTATGGCTACACCTTC
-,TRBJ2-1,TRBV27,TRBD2,CASSTVAGGPNEQFF,TGTGCCAGCAGTACCGTAGCGGGAGGGCCTAATGAGCAGTTCTTC
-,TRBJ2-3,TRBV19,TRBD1,CASSIRTGNTDTQYF,TGTGCCAGTAGTATTAGGACAGGGAACACAGATACGCAGTATTTT
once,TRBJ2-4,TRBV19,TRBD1,CASSPQTGGLDIQYF,TGTGCCAGTAGTCCCCAGACAGGGGGCCTGGACATTCAGTACTTC
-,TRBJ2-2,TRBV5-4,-,CASSLARGANTGELFF,TGTGCCAGCAGCTTGGCCAGAGGCGCGAACACCGGGGAGCTGTTTTTT
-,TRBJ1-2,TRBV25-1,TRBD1,CASHDTTGAYGYTF,TGTGCCAGCCACGACACGACAGGGGCCTATGGCTACACCTTC
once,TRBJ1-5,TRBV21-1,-,CASSKVVVGWQPQHF,TGTGCCAGCAGCAAAGTCGTCGTCGGCTGGCAGCCCCAGCATTTT
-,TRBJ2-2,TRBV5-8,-,CASSLVAIPYTGELFF,TGTGCCAGCAGCTTAGTTGCGATTCCCTACACCGGGGAGCTGTTTTTT
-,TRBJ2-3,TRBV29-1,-,CSVGEVTSQRDTQYF,TGCAGCGTTGGGGAAGTGACATCTCAGAGAGATACGCAGTATTTT
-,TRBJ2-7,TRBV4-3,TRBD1,CASSHSPTGDYEQYF,TGCGCCAGCAGCCACTCTCCCACAGGGGACTACGAGCAGTACTTC
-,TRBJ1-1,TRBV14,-,CASLSLAGTEAFF,TGTGCCAGCCTTTCCCTCGCGGGGACTGAAGCTTTCTTT
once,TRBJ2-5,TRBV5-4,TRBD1,CASSLIHRGEETQYF,TGTGCCAGCAGCTTGATCCACAGGGGAGAGGAGACCCAGTACTTC
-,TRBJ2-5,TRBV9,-,CASSQADPQETQYF,TGTGCCAGCAGTCAAGCCGACCCCCAAGAGACCCAGTACTTC
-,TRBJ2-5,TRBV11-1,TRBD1,CASSRDREETQYF,TGTGCCAGCAGCAGGGACAGAGAAGAGACCCAGTACTTC
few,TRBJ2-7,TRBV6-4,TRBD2,CASSEYSGNYEQYF,TGTGCCAGCAGTGAATATAGCGGGAACTACGAGCAGTACTTC
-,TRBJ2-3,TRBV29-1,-,CSVSERGTDTQYF,TGCAGCGTTTCTGAAAGAGGGACAGATACGCAGTATTTT
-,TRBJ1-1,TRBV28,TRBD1,CASRHYTGGGTEAFF,TGTGCCAGCAGACATTATACAGGGGGTGGCACTGAAGCTTTCTTT
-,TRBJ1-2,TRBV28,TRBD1,CASRTGGYGYTF,TGTGCCAGCAGAACAGGGGGCTATGGCTACACCTTC